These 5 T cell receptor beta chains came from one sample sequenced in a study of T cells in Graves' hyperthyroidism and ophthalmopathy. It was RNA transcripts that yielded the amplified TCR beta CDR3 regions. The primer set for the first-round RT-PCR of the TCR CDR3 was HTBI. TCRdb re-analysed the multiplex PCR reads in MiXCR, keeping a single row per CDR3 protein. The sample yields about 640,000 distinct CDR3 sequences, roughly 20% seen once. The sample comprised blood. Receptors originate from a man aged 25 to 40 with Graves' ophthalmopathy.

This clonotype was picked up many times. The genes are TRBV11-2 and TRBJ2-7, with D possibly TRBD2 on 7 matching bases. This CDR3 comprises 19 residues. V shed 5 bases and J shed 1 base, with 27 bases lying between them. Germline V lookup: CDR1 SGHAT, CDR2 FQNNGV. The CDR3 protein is CASSILGGVRGSSSYEQYF. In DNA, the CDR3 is TGTGCCAGCAGCATTCTAGGGGGGGTGCGAGGTAGTAGTTCCTACGAGCAGTACTTC.

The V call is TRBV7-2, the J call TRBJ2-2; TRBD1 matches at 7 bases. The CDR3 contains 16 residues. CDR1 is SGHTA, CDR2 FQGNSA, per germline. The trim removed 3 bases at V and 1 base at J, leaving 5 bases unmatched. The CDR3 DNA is TGTGCCAGCAGCTTGAGCCGGACAGGGAACACCGGGGAGCTGTTTTTT. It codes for CASSLSRTGNTGELFF.

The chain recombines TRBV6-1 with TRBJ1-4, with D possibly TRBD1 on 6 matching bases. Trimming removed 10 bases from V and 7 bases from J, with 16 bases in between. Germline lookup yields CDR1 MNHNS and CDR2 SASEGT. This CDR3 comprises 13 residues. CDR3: CATARGRSEKLFF. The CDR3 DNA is TGTGCCACCGCCCGGGGGCGAAGTGAAAAACTGTTTTTT.

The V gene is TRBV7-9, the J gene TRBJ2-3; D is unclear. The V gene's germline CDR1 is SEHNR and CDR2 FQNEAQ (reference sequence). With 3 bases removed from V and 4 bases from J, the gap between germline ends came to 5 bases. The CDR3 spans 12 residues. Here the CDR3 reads CASSFRSDTQYF. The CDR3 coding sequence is TGTGCCAGCAGCTTCCGATCAGATACGCAGTATTTT.

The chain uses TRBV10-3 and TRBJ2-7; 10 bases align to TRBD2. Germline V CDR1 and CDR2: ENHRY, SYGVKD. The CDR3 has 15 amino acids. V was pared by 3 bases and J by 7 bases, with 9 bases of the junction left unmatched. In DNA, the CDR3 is TGTGCCATCAGTGAAGGGTTAGCGGGAGGATGGGAGCAGTACTTC. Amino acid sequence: CAISEGLAGGWEQYF.